The 22 T cell receptor beta chains listed next were all sequenced from one sample in a study of blood T cell repertoires in COVID-19. Clones were read by immunoSEQ multiplex PCR, and TCRdb kept only the in-frame ones, dropping some. This sample carries around 500,000 clones, over 75% of them seen once, and the ten largest clones take over 1.5%. Sequences were obtained from PBMCs or T cells enriched from blood (not recorded which). The source of these receptors is a woman aged 40 to 49 who had recovered from COVID-19.

V is TRBV14 and J is TRBJ2-3; TRBD2 matches at 7 bases. Germline lookup yields CDR1 SGHDN and CDR2 FVKESK. Trimming removed 1 base from V and 2 bases from J; junction bases left unmatched: 6. CDR3 length equals 16 residues. Here the CDR3 reads CASSQGLADNTDTQYF. CDR3 in DNA: TGTGCCAGCAGCCAAGGACTAGCAGATAACACAGATACGCAGTATTTT.

This clone was seen only once. The chain joins TRBV19 to TRBJ2-5, with 8 nucleotides matching TRBD1. V dropped 5 bases and J dropped 3; count of bases not matched to a gene: 11. CDR1 and CDR2 from the germline V gene are LNHDA and SQIVND (reference sequence). This CDR3 has 16 residues. The CDR3 sequence is CASSPSNADREETQYF. For the CDR3, the DNA is TGTGCCAGTAGTCCCTCAAACGCGGACAGGGAAGAGACCCAGTACTTC. The full variable domain, rest sourced from reference TRBV19 and TRBJ2-5, is DGGITQSPKYLFRKEGQNVTLSCEQNLNHDAMYWYRQDPGQGLRLIYYSQIVNDFQKGDIAEGYSVSREKKESFPLTVTSAQKNPTAFYLCASSPSNADREETQYFGPGTRLLVL.

This chain joins TRBV4-1 and TRBJ2-1; 13 bases align to TRBD2. CDR3 length: 20 residues. The V and J ends lost 5 bases and 0 bases, in that order; junction bases with no gene match: 13. Germline V gives CDR1 MGHRA, CDR2 YSYEKL. Here the CDR3 reads CASSRAGTSGIWSSYNEQFF. The DNA of the CDR3 is TGCGCCAGCAGCAGGGCCGGGACTAGCGGGATCTGGAGCTCCTACAATGAGCAGTTCTTC.

The chain carries TRBV4-2 and TRBJ1-2; no clear D gene. Germline CDR1 reads LGHNA; CDR2 reads YNFKEQ. The CDR3 is 16 amino acids. Trimming pared 0 bases from V and 4 bases from J, leaving 15 bases between. CDR3 sequence: CASSQDVGVVSYGYTF. In DNA form, the CDR3 reads TGTGCCAGCAGCCAAGATGTGGGAGTCGTGTCCTATGGCTACACCTTC.

A single count supports this clone. This chain uses TRBV7-8 with TRBJ1-5, with D possibly matching TRBD1 (5 bases). Deletions cut 1 base from V and 5 bases from J, with 12 bases between. The germline CDR1 and CDR2 sequences are SGHVS and FQNEAQ. CDR3 length equals 15 residues. CDR3 sequence reads: CASSLGRQRDQPQHF. CDR3 DNA sequence: TGTGCCAGCAGCTTAGGAAGACAGCGGGATCAGCCCCAGCATTTT.

The CDR3 region has the DNA TGTGCCAGCAGCCGAGAAATCAGGCCGAGCTCCTACAATGAGCAGTTCTTC. It yields the protein CASSREIRPSSYNEQFF. The chain employs TRBV14 and TRBJ2-1, with unresolved D. V shed 4 bases and J shed 0 bases, with 16 bases lying between them. Germline CDR1 and CDR2: SGHDN and FVKESK. This CDR3 contains 17 residues.

The chain joins TRBV4-2 to TRBJ2-5; 9 bases map to TRBD2. The trim removed 1 base at V and 1 base at J, leaving 4 bases unmatched. CDR3 size: 16 residues. Germline lookup yields CDR1 LGHNA and CDR2 YNFKEQ. CDR3 bases: TGTGCCAGCAGCCAAGGGGGACTAGCCCGCCAAGAGACCCAGTACTTC. It codes for CASSQGGLARQETQYF.

The chain has TRBV7-8 and TRBJ1-3, with D possibly being TRBD1 (6 bases). V was cut by 0 bases and J by 0 bases, with 9 bases left in between. This CDR3 has 16 residues. The germline V gene has CDR1 SGHVS and CDR2 FQNEAQ. This CDR3 is CASSLAPDSSGNTIYF. In nucleotides, the CDR3 is TGTGCCAGCAGCTTAGCCCCGGACAGCTCTGGAAACACCATATATTTT.

The chain joins TRBV7-9 to TRBJ1-1; 7 bases are shared with TRBD1. Per the germline V gene, CDR1 is SEHNR and CDR2 is FQNEAQ (reference sequence). The ends lost 4 bases at V and 5 bases at J; junction bases unmatched: 4. CDR3 length: 13 residues. The CDR3 reads CASSSQQGTEAFF. DNA for the CDR3: TGTGCCAGCAGCTCCCAACAGGGGACTGAAGCTTTCTTT. The complete variable domain, with remaining parts taken from reference TRBV7-9 and TRBJ1-1, reads DTGVSQNPRHKITKRGQNVTFRCDPISEHNRLYWYRQTLGQGPEFLTYFQNEAQLEKSRLLSDRFSAERPKGSFSTLEIQRTEQGDSAMYLCASSSQQGTEAFFGQGTRLTVV.

The rearrangement uses TRBV6-1 and TRBJ1-3; D is ambiguous. CDR1 MNHNS and CDR2 SASEGT come from the germline V gene. CDR3 length equals 15 residues. V was clipped by 3 bases and J by 0 bases, with 9 bases between them. The CDR3 region is CASSDGAFSGNTIYF. The CDR3 bases are TGTGCCAGCAGTGATGGTGCGTTCTCTGGAAACACCATATATTTT.

V usage is TRBV6-4 and J usage is TRBJ2-1, with D maybe TRBD2 (6 bases). CDR1 and CDR2 from the germline V gene are MRHNA and SNTAGT. V was clipped by 0 bases and J by 4 bases, with 16 bases between them. The CDR3 consists of 17 residues. The DNA of the CDR3 is TGTGCCAGCAGTGACTCACGAACCCCTAGCGCGTACAATGAGCAGTTCTTC. Amino acids: CASSDSRTPSAYNEQFF.

The chain carries TRBV7-2 and TRBJ2-2; 8 bases fit TRBD1. The V and J ends lost 1 base and 6 bases, in that order; junction bases with no gene match: 10. CDR3 length equals 17 residues. The germline V gene encodes CDR1 SGHTA and CDR2 FQGNSA. CDR3 sequence: CASSLGAGGLFAGELFF. CDR3 nucleotides: TGTGCCAGCAGCTTAGGGGCAGGGGGCCTATTTGCCGGGGAGCTGTTTTTT. Drawing the rest from reference TRBV7-2 and TRBJ2-2, the complete variable domain is GAGVSQSPSNKVTEKGKDVELRCDPISGHTALYWYRQSLGQGLEFLIYFQGNSAPDKSGLPSDRFSAERTGGSVSTLTIQRTQQEDSAVYLCASSLGAGGLFAGELFFGEGSRLTVL.

The chain has TRBV5-4 and TRBJ2-1, with TRBD1 matching 7 bases. Trimming took 5 bases from V and 1 from J; bases not matched to a gene: 6. Germline CDR1 reads SGHNT; CDR2 reads YYREEE (reference sequence). The CDR3 has 15 amino acids. CDR3: CASSKDRASYNEQFF. The CDR3 DNA follows: TGTGCCAGCAGTAAAGACAGGGCGTCCTACAATGAGCAGTTCTTC. Complete variable domain (other parts from reference TRBV5-4 and TRBJ2-1): ETGVTQSPTHLIKTRGQQVTLRCSSQSGHNTVSWYQQALGQGPQFIFQYYREEENGRGNFPPRFSGLQFPNYSSELNVNALELDDSALYLCASSKDRASYNEQFFGPGTRLTVL.

The gene calls are TRBV7-2 and TRBJ2-2; D is uncertain. Trimming took off 5 bases at V and 1 base at J, with 14 bases between the two ends. CDR3 length: 16 residues. Germline V gene data show CDR1 as SGHTA and CDR2 as FQGNSA. DNA for the CDR3: TGTGCCAGCAGCCCGCACTACCATGTGAACACCGGGGAGCTGTTTTTT. Translating gives CASSPHYHVNTGELFF. The full variable domain, with the rest looked up from reference TRBV7-2 and TRBJ2-2, is GAGVSQSPSNKVTEKGKDVELRCDPISGHTALYWYRQSLGQGLEFLIYFQGNSAPDKSGLPSDRFSAERTGGSVSTLTIQRTQQEDSAVYLCASSPHYHVNTGELFFGEGSRLTVL.

The table lists this clone with a count of one. The CDR3 loop is CASSLTGFGNTEAFF. The CDR3 nucleotides are TGTGCCAGCAGTTTGACAGGATTTGGGAACACTGAAGCTTTCTTT. The chain employs TRBV27 and TRBJ1-1, with D possibly matching TRBD1 (6 bases). The V and J ends lost 3 bases and 1 base respectively, with 12 bases between them. The germline CDR1 and CDR2 sequences are MNHEY and SMNVEV (reference sequence). The CDR3 extends over 15 amino acids.

V gene TRBV15 combines with J gene TRBJ2-3; 8 nucleotides agree with TRBD2. This CDR3 region has 15 residues. The V segment lost 4 bases and the J segment 0 bases; nucleotides outside the gene matches: 3. The germline CDR1 and CDR2 sequences are LNHNV and YYDKDF (reference sequence). CDR3 in DNA: TGTGCCACCAGCAATAGCGGGACTAGCACAGATACGCAGTATTTT. Translated, it gives CATSNSGTSTDTQYF.

The V call is TRBV5-1, the J call TRBJ2-3; D gene unclear. The CDR3 is made up of 15 amino acids. V shed 0 bases and J shed 1 base, with 9 bases lying between them. Germline CDR1 reads SGHRS; CDR2 reads YFSETQ. In DNA, the CDR3 is TGCGCCAGCAGCTTGGGAGTTCCCGGCACAGATACGCAGTATTTT. As protein: CASSLGVPGTDTQYF.

The rearrangement joins TRBV18 to TRBJ1-1; unclear D gene. Germline V gene lookup returns CDR1 KGHSH and CDR2 LQKENI. The V end lost 9 bases, the J end lost 1 base, and 12 bases lay between the germline ends. The CDR3 consists of 13 residues. CDR3 nucleotides: TGTGCCAGTGCCAGGCAAAAGAACACTGAAGCTTTCTTT. It codes for CASARQKNTEAFF.

The CDR3 reads CASSLHGSYGYTF. The CDR3 nucleotides read TGTGCCAGCAGCTTGCACGGGTCCTATGGCTACACCTTC. The chain combines TRBV5-6 with TRBJ1-2; no clear D. Trimming took off 1 base at V and 4 bases at J, with 8 bases between the two ends. The CDR3 runs to 13 residues. Looked up from germline, CDR1 is SGHDT and CDR2 is YYEEEE.

V gene TRBV7-2 combines with J gene TRBJ1-2; maybe TRBD1 (6 bases). The CDR3 extends over 15 amino acids. Trimming left V 5 bases short and J 4 bases short, with 17 bases between. The germline V gene encodes CDR1 SGHTA and CDR2 FQGNSA. DNA for the CDR3: TGTGCCAGCAGCGCCCTGACAGGCAATGCCTATGGCTACACCTTC. Amino acid sequence: CASSALTGNAYGYTF.

CDR3 in DNA: TGCGCCAGCAGTTTCATTGGGACAGAAAATTCACCCCTCCACTTT. Its translation: CASSFIGTENSPLHF. The chain has TRBV5-1 and TRBJ1-6; 7 bases fit TRBD1. The CDR3 is 15 residues long. V shed 5 bases, J shed 7 bases, and the junction held 9 bases outside the gene matches. Germline CDR1 reads SGHRS; CDR2 reads YFSETQ.

The chain recombines TRBV2 with TRBJ1-2, with TRBD1 identical over 9 bases. Per germline, CDR1 SNHLY and CDR2 FYNNEI. The CDR3 runs 13 residues. J was trimmed by 7 bases and V by 8 bases; bases with no gene match: 8. The CDR3 sequence: CASLFTGGTGYTF. For the CDR3, the DNA is TGTGCCAGCCTCTTTACAGGGGGCACTGGCTACACCTTC.